The clone carrying this TCR beta chain was observed many times. What it binds is not known. V was shortened by 5 bases and J by 4 bases, with 11 bases between the two germline ends. Germline CDR1 reads SGHTA; CDR2 reads FQGNSA. The CDR3 sequence is 13 residues long. A single record per CDR3 protein comes from TCRdb applying MiXCR to the 5' RACE reads. The sample yields about 340,000 distinct CDR3 sequences, about 12% seen once. This sample stems from a study of T cells after yellow fever vaccination. Whole-study context: Preparation of fractions with low cell numbers was performed using SMART-Seq v4 Ultra Low Input.

Overall study findings and caveats: Most primary-vaccination clones recurred post-booster (around 95% CD4, roughly 87% CD8). Shared CD4/CD8 clonotypes were a small share, likely from convergent recombination.

The genes are TRBV7-2 and TRBJ2-5; D unclear. The sequences come from CD4+ T cells sorted from PBMCs, collected 15 days after the yellow fever booster vaccination. The sequence came from a man in his late teens or twenties who received the YFV17D yellow fever vaccine. This CDR3 reads CASSRGYGETQYF. The CDR3 DNA follows: TGTGCCAGCAGCAGAGGCTACGGAGAGACCCAGTACTTC.